These 17 T cell receptor beta chains originate from one sample sequenced in a study of T cell responses to AZD1222 COVID-19 vaccine (dated by TCRdb to the early 2020s). The time point label corresponds to: baseline before first vaccination. The library relied on the immunoSEQ multiplex PCR assay. The immuneACCESS repertoire file appears here via TCRdb, limited to in-frame rearrangements. These files lack a portion of the clones; in checked studies, under half of the deficit traces to unresolved V genes, and the cause of the others is not known. This sample is represented by some 130,000 clones; approximately 90% of them were singletons. The ten top clones hold 1.9% of the sample. The sequencing here drew on peripheral blood, taken on day 0 of AZD1222 vaccination. The source of these receptors is an adult in good health.

The chain combines TRBV28 with TRBJ1-4; 9 bases fit TRBD1. The CDR3 contains 15 residues. CDR1 and CDR2 from the germline V gene are MDHEN and SYDVKM. V lost 5 bases and J lost 8; bases outside the gene matches: 9. The CDR3, as DNA: TGTGCCAGCAGTGAGCCCGACAGGGGGAGGGAAAAACTGTTTTTT. Its translation: CASSEPDRGREKLFF.

Remarks on this clone: One end of the junction does not line up with germline, which may come from a read error. This rearrangement joins TRBV7-2 to TRBJ2-5; 11 positions match TRBD2. This CDR3 contains 14 residues. Germline V gene sequence: CDR1 SGHTA, CDR2 FQGNSA. CDR3 amino acids: CASRLAGGGETQYF. The CDR3, as DNA: TGTGCCAGCAGATTAGCGGGAGGGGGCGAGACCCAGTACTTC. Based on the CDR3 plus reference TRBV7-2 and TRBJ2-5, the full variable domain is GAGVSQSPSNKVTEKGKDVELRCDPISGHTALYWYRQSLGQGLEFLIYFQGNSAPDKSGLPSDRFSAERTGGSVSTLTIQRTQQEDSAVYLCASRLAGGGETQYFGPGTRLLVL.

The table lists this clone with a few counts. The CDR3 DNA reads TGTGCCAGCAGCCAAGAACGGCAGTGGAATGAAAAACTGTTTTTT. It is translated as CASSQERQWNEKLFF. The chain links TRBV14 to TRBJ1-4; D remains ambiguous. The length of the CDR3 is 15 residues. Between the trimmed V and J ends, which lost 0 bases and 5 bases, there was a span of 10 bases. Germline-derived CDR1 and CDR2 are SGHDN and FVKESK.

CDR3: CASSGIGSRVISEQYF. Written as DNA, the CDR3 is TGTGCCAGTAGTGGCATAGGTAGCAGGGTCATATCCGAGCAGTACTTC. This chain links TRBV19 with TRBJ2-7, with D tentatively TRBD1 (5 bases). The CDR3 consists of 16 residues. Per the germline V gene, CDR1 is LNHDA and CDR2 is SQIVND (reference sequence). V shed 5 bases and J shed 6 bases, with 23 bases lying between them.

A single count supports this clone. The chain uses TRBV28 and TRBJ2-1; D perhaps matches TRBD2 (6 bases). Looked up from germline, CDR1 is MDHEN and CDR2 is SYDVKM. V lost 3 bases and J 7 bases, leaving 16 bases between the germline ends. The CDR3 is 15 residues long. The CDR3 region is CASSFFGGDYNEQFF. The CDR3 DNA follows: TGTGCCAGCAGTTTCTTCGGAGGGGATTATAATGAGCAGTTCTTC.

The genes are TRBV20-1 and TRBJ1-1; D remains unclear. The CDR3 contains 11 residues. The germline V and J ends were trimmed by 3 bases and 4 bases, with 6 bases remaining between them. Per germline, CDR1 DFQATT and CDR2 SNEGSKA (reference sequence). The DNA for the CDR3 is TGCAGTGCTAGGGCAACCACTGAAGCTTTCTTT. It codes for CSARATTEAFF.

The chain employs TRBV6-5 and TRBJ1-1; weak D call: TRBD1 (6 bases). Trimming removed 5 bases from V and 8 bases from J, with 12 bases in between. From germline, CDR1 is MNHEY and CDR2 SVGAGI. This CDR3 contains 12 residues. DNA of the CDR3: TGTGCCAGCAGTCCCTGGACAGAAGAAGCTTTCTTT. It encodes CASSPWTEEAFF.

This chain links TRBV28 with TRBJ1-1; the D is unclear. The V gene's germline CDR1 is MDHEN and CDR2 SYDVKM. V dropped 3 bases and J dropped 4 bases, with 3 bases sitting between them. This CDR3 has 11 amino acids. CDR3 residues: CASSFLTEAFF. The CDR3 nucleotides read TGTGCCAGCAGTTTTCTCACTGAAGCTTTCTTT.

The rearrangement uses TRBV5-5 and TRBJ1-5; possible D gene TRBD1, 5 bases. V dropped 5 bases and J dropped 0 bases, with 12 bases sitting between them. CDR3 length: 15 residues. CDR1 is SGHKS, CDR2 YYEKEE, per germline (reference sequence). The CDR3 sequence is CASRNGAVSNQPQHF. The CDR3 DNA reads as TGTGCCAGCAGGAATGGGGCAGTTAGCAATCAGCCCCAGCATTTT. Drawing the rest from reference TRBV5-5 and TRBJ1-5, the complete variable domain is DAGVTQSPTHLIKTRGQQVTLRCSPISGHKSVSWYQQVLGQGPQFIFQYYEKEERGRGNFPDRFSARQFPNYSSELNVNALLLGDSALYLCASRNGAVSNQPQHFGDGTRLSIL.

The CDR3 coding sequence is TGCGCCAGCAGCCAAGATCCCCAGGGGATGGGGAATTCACCCCTCCACTTT. As protein: CASSQDPQGMGNSPLHF. The J gene is TRBJ1-6, the V gene TRBV4-1; tentatively, D is TRBD1 (6 bases). The CDR3 totals 17 residues. Per germline, CDR1 MGHRA and CDR2 YSYEKL. Trimming took off 0 bases at V and 7 bases at J, with 16 bases between the two ends.

The V gene is TRBV27, the J gene TRBJ2-7; D call uncertain. Trimming pared 0 bases from V and 3 bases from J, leaving 9 bases between. This CDR3 comprises 14 residues. Per germline, CDR1 MNHEY and CDR2 SMNVEV (reference sequence). The CDR3 bases are TGTGCCAGCAGTTTATCGATGCCGGACTACGAGCAGTACTTC. This codes for CASSLSMPDYEQYF.

This chain connects TRBV19 to TRBJ1-1; a weak D match, TRBD1 (5 bases). V was trimmed by 3 bases and J by 7 bases, leaving 12 bases between them. The CDR3 loop spans 13 amino acids. Germline-derived CDR1 and CDR2 are LNHDA and SQIVND (reference sequence). For the CDR3, the DNA is TGTGCCAGTAGTATCGAGTCCGGGGGTGAAGCTTTCTTT. Protein sequence: CASSIESGGEAFF.

The gene calls are TRBV7-9 and TRBJ1-2, with 8 bases lining up with TRBD1. The CDR3 loop spans 16 amino acids. Trimming at V came to 6 bases and at J to 2 bases, leaving 11 bases not matched to a gene. CDR1 is SEHNR and CDR2 is FQNEAQ in the germline V gene (reference sequence). Written as DNA, the CDR3 is TGTGCCAGCAGGGAAGCCGGGACAGGCCTCAACTATGGCTACACCTTC. It translates to CASREAGTGLNYGYTF.

V and J are TRBV3-1 (or the pseudogene TRBV3-2) and TRBJ2-7; 10 bases are a match to TRBD2. Germline values: CDR1 LGHDT, CDR2 YNNKEL (reference sequence). Germline trimming cut 2 bases from V and 5 bases from J; bases unmatched to any gene: 3. The CDR3 totals 14 residues. CDR3 in amino acids: CASSQSSGSHEQYF. DNA of the CDR3: TGTGCCAGCAGCCAATCTAGCGGGAGCCACGAGCAGTACTTC.

This clone was detected only a few times. The chain has TRBV10-3 and TRBJ2-2; a possible D gene is TRBD2 (6 bases). The CDR3 is made up of 16 amino acids. Germline CDR1 ENHRY, CDR2 SYGVKD. With 6 bases removed from V and 0 bases from J, the gap between germline ends came to 14 bases. The CDR3 DNA reads as TGTGCCATCAGGCCCGGGGGTAGCGCGAACACCGGGGAGCTGTTTTTT. Encoded protein: CAIRPGGSANTGELFF.

This clone came up a few times. This chain uses TRBV9 with TRBJ1-5, with D tentatively TRBD1 (6 bases). Germline values: CDR1 SGDLS, CDR2 YYNGEE. Trimming shortened V by 4 bases and J by 2 bases, and 16 bases separated the two germline ends. The CDR3 consists of 16 residues. The CDR3 is CASSRQASLGNQPQHF. For the CDR3, the DNA is TGTGCCAGCAGCCGACAGGCCTCCCTGGGCAATCAGCCCCAGCATTTT.

J is TRBJ1-2 and V is TRBV19; 7 bases align to TRBD1. Germline loops: CDR1 LNHDA, CDR2 SQIVND (reference sequence). Losses at the gene ends were 0 bases for V and 5 bases for J; bases not matched to a gene: 0. CDR3 size: 13 residues. The CDR3 coding sequence is TGTGCCAGTAGTATAGACAGGGGGTATGGCTACACCTTC. Translating it yields CASSIDRGYGYTF.